This T cell receptor beta chain comes out of a study of blood T cell repertoires in COVID-19. This CDR3 is 14 amino acids long. V was clipped by 6 bases and J by 3 bases, with 12 bases between them. Germline CDR1 is SGHTA and CDR2 is FQGNSA. Profiled with immunoSEQ multiplex PCR; TCRdb holds only in-frame clones, not every one. The data show some 78,000 clones, with roughly 90% seen just once and roughly 4.5% held by the top ten. The chain recombines TRBV7-2 with TRBJ2-1; maybe TRBD2 (5 bases). Sequencing input: peripheral blood. This sequence originates from a woman older than 75 with active or convalescent COVID-19. CDR3 amino acids: CASRLDWGYNEQFF. The CDR3 DNA follows: TGTGCCAGCAGACTAGATTGGGGCTACAATGAGCAGTTCTTC.